These T cell receptor beta chains were read from a single sample in a study of beta chain features in type 1 diabetes. The data were produced by immunoSEQ multiplex PCR, yet TCRdb's version contains in-frame clones alone and is incomplete. Counted here are around 140,000 clones, over 8% occurring once; the ten biggest clones make up about 0.6%. Input material: central memory CD4+ T cells from blood. Source of these receptors: a woman aged 40 to 50 in good health. CDR3s include the opening cysteine and the closing phenylalanine or tryptophan. The D gene is left open where the match is weak. Clone size is not always given. Where it is, it says once, few, many or a class for expanded clones.

d_gene,len,v_gene,j_gene,abundance,CDR3aa,CDR3nt
.,13,TRBV11-2,TRBJ2-1,many,CASSPQLEAEQFF,TGTGCCAGCAGCCCCCAGCTAGAGGCTGAGCAGTTCTTC
.,12,TRBV6-6,TRBJ2-4,.,CASSLEGGIQYF,TGTGCCAGCAGTTTGGAAGGAGGCATTCAGTACTTC
TRBD1,15,TRBV5-1,TRBJ2-3,.,CASSSEDRGADTQYF,TGCGCCAGCAGCTCCGAGGACAGGGGAGCAGATACGCAGTATTTT
.,14,TRBV21-1,TRBJ1-5,.,CASRRRAYNQPQHF,TGTGCCAGCAGAAGGAGGGCTTACAATCAGCCCCAGCATTTT
.,16,TRBV2,TRBJ1-5,few,CASSEGRRSSNQPQHF,TGTGCCAGCAGTGAAGGGAGACGGTCCAGCAATCAGCCCCAGCATTTT
TRBD2,16,TRBV5-4,TRBJ2-1,many,CASSPSGGLGNNEQFF,TGTGCCAGCAGCCCTAGCGGGGGGCTGGGAAACAATGAGCAGTTCTTC
.,14,TRBV6-5,TRBJ2-2,few,CASSFSANTGELFF,TGTGCCAGCAGTTTTAGTGCGAACACCGGGGAGCTGTTTTTT
.,13,TRBV7-2,TRBJ1-2,few,CASTVEGYYGYTF,TGTGCCAGCACCGTGGAGGGATACTATGGCTACACCTTC
TRBD1,16,TRBV7-2,TRBJ2-1,few,CASSLAGTGGRGGQFF,TGTGCCAGCAGCTTAGCCGGGACAGGAGGACGAGGTGGGCAGTTCTTC
TRBD2,14,TRBV19,TRBJ2-3,few,CASSTSGGGDTQYF,TGTGCCAGTAGTACTAGCGGGGGAGGAGATACGCAGTATTTT
.,14,TRBV7-2,TRBJ1-2,few,CASRDRGGLAGYTF,TGTGCCAGCAGGGACCGGGGGGGTCTCGCGGGCTACACCTTC
TRBD2,15,TRBV6-1,TRBJ2-1,few,CASNDQRGGREEQFF,TGTGCCAGCAACGACCAGCGGGGGGGCCGGGAAGAGCAGTTCTTC
.,15,TRBV7-9,TRBJ2-2,few,CASSLVPSGSGELFF,TGTGCCAGCAGCTTAGTCCCGTCGGGGTCCGGGGAGCTGTTTTTT
TRBD2,15,TRBV6-5,TRBJ2-1,.,CASGRGLAGRGEQFF,TGTGCCAGCGGTCGCGGGCTAGCGGGGCGTGGTGAGCAGTTCTTC
.,13,TRBV11-2,TRBJ1-2,.,CASSLDLGGGYTF,TGTGCCAGCAGCTTAGATCTCGGGGGAGGCTACACCTTC
.,15,TRBV7-7,TRBJ2-2,few,CASSPQDPNTGELFF,TGTGCTAGCAGCCCCCAGGATCCGAACACCGGGGAGCTGTTTTTT